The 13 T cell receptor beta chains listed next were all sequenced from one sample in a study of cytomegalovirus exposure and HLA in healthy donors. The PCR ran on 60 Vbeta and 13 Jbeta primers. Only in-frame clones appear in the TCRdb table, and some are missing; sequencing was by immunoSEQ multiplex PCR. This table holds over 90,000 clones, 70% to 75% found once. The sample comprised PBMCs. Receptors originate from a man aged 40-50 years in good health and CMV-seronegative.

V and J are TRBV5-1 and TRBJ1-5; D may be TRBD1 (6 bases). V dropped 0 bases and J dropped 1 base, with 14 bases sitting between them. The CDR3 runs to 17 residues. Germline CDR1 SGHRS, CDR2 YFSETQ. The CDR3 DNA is TGCGCCAGCAGCTTGGATTCGCGGCAGGGGAGCAATCAGCCCCAGCATTTT. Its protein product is CASSLDSRQGSNQPQHF.

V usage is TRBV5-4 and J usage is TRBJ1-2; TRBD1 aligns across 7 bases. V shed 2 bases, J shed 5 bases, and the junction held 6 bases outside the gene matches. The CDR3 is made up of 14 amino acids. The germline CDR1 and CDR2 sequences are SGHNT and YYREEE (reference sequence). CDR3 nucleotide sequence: TGTGCCAGCAGCTTTGGGCAGGGGGAATATGGCTACACCTTC. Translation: CASSFGQGEYGYTF.

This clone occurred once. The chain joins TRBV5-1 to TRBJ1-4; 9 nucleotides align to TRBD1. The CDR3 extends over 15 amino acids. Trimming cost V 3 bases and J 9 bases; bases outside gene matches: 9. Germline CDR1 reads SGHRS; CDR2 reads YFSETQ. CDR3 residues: CASSWGDRVDKKLFF. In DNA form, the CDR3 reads TGCGCCAGCAGCTGGGGGGACAGGGTAGATAAAAAACTGTTTTTT.

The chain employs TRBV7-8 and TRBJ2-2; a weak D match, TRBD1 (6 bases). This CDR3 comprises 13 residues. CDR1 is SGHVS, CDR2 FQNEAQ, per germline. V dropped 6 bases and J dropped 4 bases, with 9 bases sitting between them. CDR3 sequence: CASRDSRTGELFF. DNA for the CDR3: TGTGCCAGCAGGGACAGCCGCACCGGGGAGCTGTTTTTT.

The CDR3 region has the DNA TGCAGCGTGGAAAGGACAGCCAACACTGAAGCTTTCTTT. Translation: CSVERTANTEAFF. The chain couples TRBV29-1 to TRBJ1-1, with D possibly matching TRBD1 (6 bases). There are 13 residues in the CDR3. From germline, CDR1 is SQVTM and CDR2 ANQGSEA. V was trimmed by 6 bases and J by 2 bases, leaving 13 bases between them.

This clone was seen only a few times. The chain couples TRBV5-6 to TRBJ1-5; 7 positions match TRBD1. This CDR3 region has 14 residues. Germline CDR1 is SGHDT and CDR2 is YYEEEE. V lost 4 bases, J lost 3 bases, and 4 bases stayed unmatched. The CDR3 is CASSPGQDNQPQHF. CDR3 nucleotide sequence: TGTGCCAGCAGCCCCGGACAGGACAATCAGCCCCAGCATTTT.

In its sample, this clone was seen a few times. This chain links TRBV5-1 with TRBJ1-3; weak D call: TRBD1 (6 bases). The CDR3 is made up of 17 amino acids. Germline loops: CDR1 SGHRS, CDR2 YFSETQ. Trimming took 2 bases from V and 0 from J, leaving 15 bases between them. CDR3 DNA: TGCGCCAGCAGCTTACAAGGTCACAGGGACTCTGGAAACACCATATATTTT. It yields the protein CASSLQGHRDSGNTIYF.

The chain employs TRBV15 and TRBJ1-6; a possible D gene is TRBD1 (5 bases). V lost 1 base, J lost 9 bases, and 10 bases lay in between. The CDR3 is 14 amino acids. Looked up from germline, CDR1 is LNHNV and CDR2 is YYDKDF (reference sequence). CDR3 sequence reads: CATSRGGRASPLHF. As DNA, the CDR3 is TGTGCCACCAGCAGAGGAGGCAGGGCTTCACCCCTCCACTTT.

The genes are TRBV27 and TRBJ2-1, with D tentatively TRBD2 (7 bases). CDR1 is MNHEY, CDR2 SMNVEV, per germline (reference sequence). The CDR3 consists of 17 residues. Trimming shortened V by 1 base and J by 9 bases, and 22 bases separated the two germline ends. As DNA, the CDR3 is TGTGCCAGCAGTTTATTGGGTGGGGGGGCACGGAGTGGTGAGCAGTTCTTC. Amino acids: CASSLLGGGARSGEQFF.

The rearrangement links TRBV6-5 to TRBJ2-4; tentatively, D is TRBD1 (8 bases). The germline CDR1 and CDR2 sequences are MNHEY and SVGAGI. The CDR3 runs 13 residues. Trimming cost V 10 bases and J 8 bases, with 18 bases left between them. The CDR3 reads CATQTGEGDIQYF. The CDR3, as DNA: TGTGCCACCCAGACAGGGGAGGGGGACATTCAGTACTTC.

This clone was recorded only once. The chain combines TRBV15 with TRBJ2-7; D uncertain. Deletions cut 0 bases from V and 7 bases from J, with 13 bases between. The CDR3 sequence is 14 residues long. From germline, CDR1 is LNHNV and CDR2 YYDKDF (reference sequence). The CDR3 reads CATSRDRLSREQYF. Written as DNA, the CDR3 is TGTGCCACCAGCAGAGACCGACTCTCACGGGAGCAGTACTTC.

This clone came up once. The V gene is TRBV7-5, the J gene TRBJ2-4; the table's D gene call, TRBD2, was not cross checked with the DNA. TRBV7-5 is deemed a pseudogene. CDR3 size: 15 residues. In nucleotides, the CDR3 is TGTGTCAGAAGCTTAGGAAGGCCCCCTAGAGACATTCAGTACTTC. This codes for CVRSLGRPPRDIQYF.

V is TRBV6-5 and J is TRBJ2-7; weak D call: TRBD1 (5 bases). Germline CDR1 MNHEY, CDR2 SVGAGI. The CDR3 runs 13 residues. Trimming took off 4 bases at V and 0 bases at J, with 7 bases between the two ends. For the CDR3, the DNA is TGTGCCAGCAGTTGGCAGGGCTCCTACGAGCAGTACTTC. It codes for CASSWQGSYEQYF.